Given below is one TCR beta chain in context. This sequence may be a read error, since a much larger clone differs from it by one base. The sample is drawn from a study of human T cells and chemical hapten exposure. A single record per CDR3 protein comes from TCRdb applying MiXCR to the RACE reads. Among tens of thousands of distinct CDR3 sequences listed, more than 7.5% were seen once. Time point specified: pre-sensitization, week 0. Described treatment: therapeutic diphenylcyclopropenone sensitization with weekly scalp DPC. The sequence came from a middle-aged man with alopecia areata. Some clones in this sample may be carry-over from other donors' samples. The sample in question was whole blood, obtained in connection with sensitization to the hapten diphenylcyclopropenone (DPC).

The CDR3 sequence is CASSPEFTQYF. The CDR3 bases are TGTGCCAGCAGCCCAGAGTTTACGCAGTATTTT. The rearrangement joins TRBV11-2 to TRBJ2-3, with D unresolved. Germline V gene sequence: CDR1 SGHAT, CDR2 FQNNGV. Trimming removed 5 bases from V and 8 bases from J, with 8 bases in between. This CDR3 is 11 amino acids long.